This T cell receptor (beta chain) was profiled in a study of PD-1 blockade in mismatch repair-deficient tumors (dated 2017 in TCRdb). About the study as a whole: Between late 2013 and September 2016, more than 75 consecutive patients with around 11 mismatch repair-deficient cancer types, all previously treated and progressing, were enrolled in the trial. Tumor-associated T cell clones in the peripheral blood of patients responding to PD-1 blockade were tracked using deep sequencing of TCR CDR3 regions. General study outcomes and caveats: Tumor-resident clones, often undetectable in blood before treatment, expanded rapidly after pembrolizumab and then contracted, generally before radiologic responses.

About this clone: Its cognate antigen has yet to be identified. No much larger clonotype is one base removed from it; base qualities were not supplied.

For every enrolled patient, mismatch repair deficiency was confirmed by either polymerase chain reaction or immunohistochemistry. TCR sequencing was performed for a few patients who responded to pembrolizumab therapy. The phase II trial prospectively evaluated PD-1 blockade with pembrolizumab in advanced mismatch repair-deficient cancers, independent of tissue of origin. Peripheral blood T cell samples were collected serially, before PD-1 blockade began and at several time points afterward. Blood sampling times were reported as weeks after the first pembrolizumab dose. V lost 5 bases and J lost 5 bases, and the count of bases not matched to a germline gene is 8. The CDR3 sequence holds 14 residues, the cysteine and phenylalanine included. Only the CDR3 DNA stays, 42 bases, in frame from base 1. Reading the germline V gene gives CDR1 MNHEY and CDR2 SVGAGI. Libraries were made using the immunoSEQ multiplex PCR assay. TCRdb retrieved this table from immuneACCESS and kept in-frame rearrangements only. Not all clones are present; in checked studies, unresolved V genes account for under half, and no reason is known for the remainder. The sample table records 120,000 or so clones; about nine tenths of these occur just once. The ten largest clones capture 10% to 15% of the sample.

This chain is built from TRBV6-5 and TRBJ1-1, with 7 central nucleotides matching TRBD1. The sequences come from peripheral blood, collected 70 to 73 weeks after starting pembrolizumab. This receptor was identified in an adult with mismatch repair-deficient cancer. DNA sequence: TGTGCCAGCAGTAAAACAGGGGCGGGAACTGAAGCTTTCTTT. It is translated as CASSKTGAGTEAFF.